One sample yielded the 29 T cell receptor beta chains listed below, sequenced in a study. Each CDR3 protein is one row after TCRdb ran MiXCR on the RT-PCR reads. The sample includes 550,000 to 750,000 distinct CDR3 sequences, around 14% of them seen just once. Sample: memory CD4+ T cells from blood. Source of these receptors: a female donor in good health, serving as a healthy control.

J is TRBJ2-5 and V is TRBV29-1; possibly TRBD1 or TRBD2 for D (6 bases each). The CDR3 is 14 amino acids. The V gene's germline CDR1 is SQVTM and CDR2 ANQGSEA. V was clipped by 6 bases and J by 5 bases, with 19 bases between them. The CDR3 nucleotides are TGCAGCGTGCGGGACACCGCATCTGGGGAGACCCAGTACTTC. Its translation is CSVRDTASGETQYF.

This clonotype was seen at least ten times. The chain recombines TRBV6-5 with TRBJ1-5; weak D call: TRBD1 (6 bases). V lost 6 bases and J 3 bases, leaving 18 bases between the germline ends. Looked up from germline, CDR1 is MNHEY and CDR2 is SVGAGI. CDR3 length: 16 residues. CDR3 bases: TGTGCCAGCAGACGCTTAGAGGGGGGGAACAATCAGCCCCAGCATTTT. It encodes CASRRLEGGNNQPQHF.

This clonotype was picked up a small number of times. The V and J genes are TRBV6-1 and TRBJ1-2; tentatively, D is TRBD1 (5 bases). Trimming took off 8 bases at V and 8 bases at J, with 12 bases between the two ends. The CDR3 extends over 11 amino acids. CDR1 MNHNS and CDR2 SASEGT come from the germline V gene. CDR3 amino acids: CASLNTGGYTF. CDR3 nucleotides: TGTGCCAGCCTAAACACAGGCGGCTACACCTTC.

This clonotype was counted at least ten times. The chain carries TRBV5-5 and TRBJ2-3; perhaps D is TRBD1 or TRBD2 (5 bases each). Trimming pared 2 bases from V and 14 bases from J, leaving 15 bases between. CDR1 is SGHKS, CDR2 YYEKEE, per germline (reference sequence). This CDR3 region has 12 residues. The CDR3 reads CASSFPGPTTYF. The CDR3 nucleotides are TGTGCCAGCAGCTTCCCGGGACCCACAACGTATTTT.

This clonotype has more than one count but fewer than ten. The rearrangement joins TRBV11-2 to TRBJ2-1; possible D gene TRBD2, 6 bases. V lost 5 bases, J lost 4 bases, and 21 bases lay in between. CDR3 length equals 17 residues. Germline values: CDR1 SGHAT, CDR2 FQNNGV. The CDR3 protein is CASSPTTLARVYNEQFF. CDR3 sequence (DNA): TGTGCCAGCAGCCCTACCACTCTAGCGCGAGTATACAATGAGCAGTTCTTC.

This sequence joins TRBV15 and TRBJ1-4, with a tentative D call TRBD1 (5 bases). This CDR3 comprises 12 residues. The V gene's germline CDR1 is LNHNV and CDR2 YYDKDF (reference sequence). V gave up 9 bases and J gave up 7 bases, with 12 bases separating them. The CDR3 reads CATEGTAEKLFF. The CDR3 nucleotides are TGTGCCACGGAGGGGACCGCTGAAAAACTGTTTTTT.

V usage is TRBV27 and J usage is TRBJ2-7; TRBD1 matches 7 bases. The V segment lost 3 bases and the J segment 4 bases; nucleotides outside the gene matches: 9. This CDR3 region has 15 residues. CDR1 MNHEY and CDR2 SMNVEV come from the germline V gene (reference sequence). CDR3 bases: TGTGCCAGCAGTTTCAAATCCGGGACAGATTACGAGCAGTACTTC. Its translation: CASSFKSGTDYEQYF.

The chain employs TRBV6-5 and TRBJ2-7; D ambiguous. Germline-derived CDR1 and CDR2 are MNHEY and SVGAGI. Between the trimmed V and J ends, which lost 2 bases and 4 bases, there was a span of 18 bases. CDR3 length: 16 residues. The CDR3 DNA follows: TGTGCCAGCAGTTACACTCTACCGATCCGATCTTACGAGCAGTACTTC. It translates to CASSYTLPIRSYEQYF.

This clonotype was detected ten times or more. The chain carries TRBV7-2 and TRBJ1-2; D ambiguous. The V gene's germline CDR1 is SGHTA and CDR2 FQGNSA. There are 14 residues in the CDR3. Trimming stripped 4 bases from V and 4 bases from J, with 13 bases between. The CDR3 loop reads CASSSTGPSYGYTF. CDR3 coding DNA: TGTGCCAGCAGCTCTACGGGCCCCTCCTATGGCTACACCTTC.

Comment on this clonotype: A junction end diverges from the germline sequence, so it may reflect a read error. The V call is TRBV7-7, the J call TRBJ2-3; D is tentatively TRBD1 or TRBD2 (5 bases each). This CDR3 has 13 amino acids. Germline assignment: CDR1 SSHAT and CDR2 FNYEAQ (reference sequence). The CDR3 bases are TGTGCTAGCAGCCCGGGGCATGCAGATACGCAGTATTTT. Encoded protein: CASSPGHADTQYF. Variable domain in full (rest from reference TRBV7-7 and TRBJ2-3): GAGVSQSPRYKVTKRGQDVTLRCDPISSHATLYWYQQALGQGPEFLTYFNYEAQPDKSGLPSDRFSAERPEGSISTLTIQRTEQRDSAMYRCASSPGHADTQYFGPGTRLTVL.

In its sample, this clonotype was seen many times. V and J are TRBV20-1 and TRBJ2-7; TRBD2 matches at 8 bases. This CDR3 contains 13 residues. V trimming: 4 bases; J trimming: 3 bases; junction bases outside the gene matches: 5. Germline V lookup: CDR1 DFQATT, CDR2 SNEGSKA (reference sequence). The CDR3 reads CSAKPGLDYEQYF. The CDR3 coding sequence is TGCAGTGCTAAACCGGGACTAGACTACGAGCAGTACTTC.

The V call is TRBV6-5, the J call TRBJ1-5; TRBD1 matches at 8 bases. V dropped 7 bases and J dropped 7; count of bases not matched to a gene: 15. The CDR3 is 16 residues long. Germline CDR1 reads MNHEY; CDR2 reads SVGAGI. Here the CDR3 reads CASKPSWDRIGQPQHF. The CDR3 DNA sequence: TGTGCCAGCAAACCATCTTGGGACAGGATAGGACAGCCCCAGCATTTT.

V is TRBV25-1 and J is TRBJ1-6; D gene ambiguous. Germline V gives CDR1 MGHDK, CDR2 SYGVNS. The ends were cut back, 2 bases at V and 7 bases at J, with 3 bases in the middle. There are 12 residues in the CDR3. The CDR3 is CASSELNSPLHF. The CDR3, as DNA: TGTGCCAGCAGTGAACTCAATTCACCCCTCCACTTT. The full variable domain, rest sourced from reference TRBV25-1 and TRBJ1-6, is EADIYQTPRYLVIGTGKKITLECSQTMGHDKMYWYQQDPGMELHLIHYSYGVNSTEKGDLSSESTVSRIRTEHFPLTLESARPSHTSQYLCASSELNSPLHFGNGTRLTVT.

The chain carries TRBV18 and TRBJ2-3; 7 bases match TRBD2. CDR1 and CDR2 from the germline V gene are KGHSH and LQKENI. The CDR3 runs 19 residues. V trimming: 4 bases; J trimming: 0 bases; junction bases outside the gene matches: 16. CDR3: CASSRAEGGPGRSTDTQYF. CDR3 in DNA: TGTGCCAGCTCACGGGCGGAGGGAGGGCCTGGAAGAAGCACAGATACGCAGTATTTT.

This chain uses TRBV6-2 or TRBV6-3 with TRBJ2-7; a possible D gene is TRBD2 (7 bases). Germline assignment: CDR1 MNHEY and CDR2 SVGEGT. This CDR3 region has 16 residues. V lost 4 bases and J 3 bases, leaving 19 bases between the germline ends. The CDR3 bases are TGTGCCAGCAGTTTGTTCCGGTCCGGGGGGCACTACGAGCAGTACTTC. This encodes CASSLFRSGGHYEQYF.

This CDR3 is CATSDSRGKHYGYTF. The CDR3 DNA reads as TGTGCCACCAGTGATTCACGGGGGAAGCACTATGGCTACACCTTC. The V gene is TRBV24-1, the J gene TRBJ1-2, with D possibly matching TRBD1 (5 bases). The CDR3 has 15 residues. The germline gives CDR1 KGHDR, CDR2 SFDVKD. V lost 2 bases and J 3 bases, leaving 12 bases between the germline ends.

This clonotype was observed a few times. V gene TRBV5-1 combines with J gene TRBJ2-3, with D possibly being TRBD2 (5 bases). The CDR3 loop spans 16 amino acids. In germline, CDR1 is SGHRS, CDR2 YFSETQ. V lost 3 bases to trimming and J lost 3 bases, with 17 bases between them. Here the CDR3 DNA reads TGCGCCAGCAGCTCCCCCATGGGGAGTGGGACAGATACGCAGTATTTT. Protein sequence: CASSSPMGSGTDTQYF.

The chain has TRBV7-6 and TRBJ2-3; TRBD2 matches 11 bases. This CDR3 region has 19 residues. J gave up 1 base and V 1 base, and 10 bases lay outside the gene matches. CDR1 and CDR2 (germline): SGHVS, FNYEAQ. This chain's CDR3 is CASSLEGLAGWGGTDTQYF. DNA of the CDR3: TGTGCCAGCAGCTTAGAAGGACTAGCGGGCTGGGGTGGCACAGATACGCAGTATTTT.

DNA of the CDR3: TGTGCCACCAGTGATTTAACCGGGGAGGCAGATACGCAGTATTTT. Translated: CATSDLTGEADTQYF. The rearrangement links TRBV24-1 to TRBJ2-3; TRBD2 is a possible D gene (6 bases). V was clipped by 1 base and J by 4 bases, with 11 bases between them. This CDR3 region has 15 residues. The V gene's germline CDR1 is KGHDR and CDR2 SFDVKD.

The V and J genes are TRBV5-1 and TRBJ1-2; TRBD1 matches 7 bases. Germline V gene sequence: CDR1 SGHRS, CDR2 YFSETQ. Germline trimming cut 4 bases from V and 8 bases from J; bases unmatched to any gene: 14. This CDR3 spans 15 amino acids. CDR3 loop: CASSELRQGGKGYTF. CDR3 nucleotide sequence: TGCGCCAGCAGCGAACTGAGACAGGGTGGGAAGGGCTACACCTTC.

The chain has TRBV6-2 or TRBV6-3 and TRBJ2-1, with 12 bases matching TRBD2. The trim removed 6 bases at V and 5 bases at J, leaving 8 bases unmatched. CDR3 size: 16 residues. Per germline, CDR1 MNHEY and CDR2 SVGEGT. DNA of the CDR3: TGTGCCAGCAGCCAACGGACTAGCGGGAAAAACAATGAGCAGTTCTTC. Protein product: CASSQRTSGKNNEQFF.

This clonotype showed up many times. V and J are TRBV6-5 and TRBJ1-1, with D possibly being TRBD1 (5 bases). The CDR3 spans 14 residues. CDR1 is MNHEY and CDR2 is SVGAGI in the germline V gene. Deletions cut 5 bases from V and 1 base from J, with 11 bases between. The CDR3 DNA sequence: TGTGCCAGCAGTCCAAACGGGGGGAACACTGAAGCTTTCTTT. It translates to CASSPNGGNTEAFF.

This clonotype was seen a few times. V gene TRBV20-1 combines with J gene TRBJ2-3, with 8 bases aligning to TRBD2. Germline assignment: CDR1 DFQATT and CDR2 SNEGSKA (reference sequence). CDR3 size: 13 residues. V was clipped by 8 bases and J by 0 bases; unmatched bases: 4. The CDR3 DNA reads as TGCAGTACCCGCGGGGGGAGCACAGATACGCAGTATTTT. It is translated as CSTRGGSTDTQYF.

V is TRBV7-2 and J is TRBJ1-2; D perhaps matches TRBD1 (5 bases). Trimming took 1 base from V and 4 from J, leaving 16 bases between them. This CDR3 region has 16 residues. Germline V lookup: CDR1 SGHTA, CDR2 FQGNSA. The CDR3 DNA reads TGTGCCAGCAGCTTAGGGCCTGAAGGGACCGGCTATGGCTACACCTTC. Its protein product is CASSLGPEGTGYGYTF.

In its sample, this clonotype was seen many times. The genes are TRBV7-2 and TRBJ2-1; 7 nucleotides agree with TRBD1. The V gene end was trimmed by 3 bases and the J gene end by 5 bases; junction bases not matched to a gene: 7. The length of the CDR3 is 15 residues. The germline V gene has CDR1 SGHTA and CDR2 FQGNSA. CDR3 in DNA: TGTGCCAGCAGCTTTGGACAGGTGACCCACAATGAGCAGTTCTTC. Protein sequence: CASSFGQVTHNEQFF. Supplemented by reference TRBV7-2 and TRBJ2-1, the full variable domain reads GAGVSQSPSNKVTEKGKDVELRCDPISGHTALYWYRQSLGQGLEFLIYFQGNSAPDKSGLPSDRFSAERTGGSVSTLTIQRTQQEDSAVYLCASSFGQVTHNEQFFGPGTRLTVL.

CDR3 protein: CASSLDWDTQYF. The CDR3 DNA follows: TGTGCCAGCTCGCTTGACTGGGATACGCAGTATTTT. The genes are TRBV18 and TRBJ2-3; D remains unclear. This CDR3 has 12 amino acids. Germline V gives CDR1 KGHSH, CDR2 LQKENI. V lost 6 bases and J 6 bases, leaving 10 bases between the germline ends.

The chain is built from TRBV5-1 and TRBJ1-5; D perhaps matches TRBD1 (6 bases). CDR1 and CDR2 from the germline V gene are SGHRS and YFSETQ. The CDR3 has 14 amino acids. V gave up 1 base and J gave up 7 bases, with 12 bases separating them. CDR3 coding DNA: TGCGCCAGCAGCTTGTACGGGGGCGACCAGCCCCAGCATTTT. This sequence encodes CASSLYGGDQPQHF.

The CDR3 nucleotides read TGTGCCAGCAGTTCGCCAGGGTCGGGGGCCCAGTACTTC. Amino acids: CASSSPGSGAQYF. This chain uses TRBV27 with TRBJ2-5; weak D call: TRBD2 (6 bases). The germline V and J ends were trimmed by 4 bases and 9 bases, with 15 bases remaining between them. The CDR3 runs 13 residues. The V gene's germline CDR1 is MNHEY and CDR2 SMNVEV (reference sequence).

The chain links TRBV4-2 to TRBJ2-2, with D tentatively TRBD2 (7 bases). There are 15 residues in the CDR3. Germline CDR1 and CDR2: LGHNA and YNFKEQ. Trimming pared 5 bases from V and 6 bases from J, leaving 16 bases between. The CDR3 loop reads CASSLEGGSAGELFF. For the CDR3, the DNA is TGTGCCAGCAGCTTAGAGGGGGGGTCGGCCGGGGAGCTGTTTTTT.